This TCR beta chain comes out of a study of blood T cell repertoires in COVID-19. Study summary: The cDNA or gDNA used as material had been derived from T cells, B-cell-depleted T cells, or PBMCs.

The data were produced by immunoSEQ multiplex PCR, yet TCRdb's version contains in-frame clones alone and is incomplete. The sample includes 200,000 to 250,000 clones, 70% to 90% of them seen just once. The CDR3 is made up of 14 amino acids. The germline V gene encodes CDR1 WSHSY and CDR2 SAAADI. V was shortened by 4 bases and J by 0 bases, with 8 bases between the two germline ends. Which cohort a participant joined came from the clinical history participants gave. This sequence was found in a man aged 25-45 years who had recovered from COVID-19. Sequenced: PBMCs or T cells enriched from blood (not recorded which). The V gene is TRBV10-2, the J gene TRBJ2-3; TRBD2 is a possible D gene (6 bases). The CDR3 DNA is TGCGCCAGCAGTGTGGCGGGGAGCACAGATACGCAGTATTTT. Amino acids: CASSVAGSTDTQYF.